This T cell receptor beta chain emerged from a study of blood T cell repertoires in COVID-19 (dated by TCRdb to the early 2020s). In terms of the full investigation: Samples from collaborators originated in the United States, Italy and Spain and spanned both the acute and convalescent phases of COVID-19. The material from the prospective study consisted of cDNA or gDNA derived from T cells, B-cell-depleted T cells, or PBMCs. Subjects who had been exposed to COVID-19, were actively infected with it, or had recovered from it provided the deeply sampled blood TCRbeta repertoires that made up the dataset. The repertoires were made available in a free public database intended to serve as a resource for research on the immune response to SARS-CoV-2. Samples came from the ongoing ImmuneRACE study (first 160 participants) plus 1,254 subjects from 6 global collaborators. Nearly every sample came with metadata listing a de-identified subject ID, COVID-19 status, age in years and sex. Where available, HLA class I and class II types were obtained from metadata supplied by the sample provider rather than from assay-based typing.

The immunoSEQ Assay, a bias-controlled multiplex PCR, was used to amplify TCRbeta CDR3 regions from genomic DNA. Turning to the authors' computational methods: Nucleated cell counts per sample were estimated from amplification of reference gene primers within the assay. To quantify the absolute abundance of each unique TCRbeta CDR3 rearrangement, sequence reads were collapsed and filtered. For each sample, productive Simpson clonality was calculated by taking the square root of Simpson's diversity index across productive rearrangements. TCRdb stores this immuneACCESS table with in-frame sequences only. Part of the clones is absent; in the studies checked, under half of the shortfall reflects unresolved V genes, and no reason is known for the rest. V, J and clone size are those of that table, while D and trimming were read from the DNA. This sample lists 210,000 or so clones; 80% were detected once. 4.3% of the sample is taken by the ten largest.

V is clipped by 10 bases and J by 3 bases, and the sequence between their germline boundaries is 10 bases long. The germline V gene provides CDR1 ENHRY and CDR2 SYGVKD. Counted from cysteine to phenylalanine, this CDR3 has 12 amino acids. Only the CDR3 DNA is retained, 36 bases long and in frame from the first base. Participants in the prospective study were enrolled through a virtual design, were aged roughly 18 to 95 years, and lived in 20 to 30 United States geographic areas. In the prospective study, participants were assigned to cohorts based on the clinical history participants reported in a screening survey and a study questionnaire. In the prospective study, mobile phlebotomists collected whole blood, serum and a nasopharyngeal or oropharyngeal swab from each participant. Participants in the prospective study had the option to provide additional blood draws and questionnaires over a 2-month period. Blood samples from the prospective study were shipped frozen or at room temperature prior to DNA extraction.

Comments on this clone: The antigen this receptor binds is unknown. Per-nucleotide qualities are absent, and no much larger clonotype sits a single base away.

General findings and caveats noted by the study authors: The quantity of clinical and demographic metadata differed by source and by participant and was supplied without curation.

The chain joins TRBV10-3 to TRBJ1-5, and the D gene may be TRBD1, 5 bases matching. This TCR derives from a man aged 25-45 years with acute COVID-19. Sequencing input: PBMCs or T cells enriched from blood (not recorded which). The DNA is TGTGCCAGTTCAGGGAACAATCAGCCCCAGCATTTT. This codes for CASSGNNQPQHF.